This T cell receptor beta chain stems from a study of T cells in localized non-small cell lung cancer (dated by TCRdb to the early 2020s). With respect to the entire study: The study examined T cell repertoires in approximately 240 patients with early-stage NSCLC and compared tumors with uninvolved tumor-adjacent lungs. The cohort comprised roughly 230 treatment-naïve NSCLC patients with resected, localized lung tumors. The mean age of the NSCLC patients was roughly 63 years, with 120 to 150 men and approximately 100 women. Paper-wide results and their limitations: Since the design was exploratory, TCR variables were selected using unadjusted p-values with no false-discovery rate correction. Uninvolved tumor-adjacent lung showed the highest T cell clonality, higher than tumor, which suggests more focused antigenic responses in the adjacent lung. Higher T cell density in blood was associated with longer overall survival, whereas higher clonality in adjacent lung was associated with shorter survival. Because multi-region sequencing of the tumors was not done, intratumor heterogeneity could not be ruled out. A median of 57 of the top 100 tumor clones turned up in the paired uninvolved adjacent lung, and roughly 30 of those clones also ranked among the top 100 of that same adjacent lung.

TCR beta CDR3 regions were sequenced from DNA using the immunoSEQ Assay. As for the original processing: To compute T cell density, TCR beta template counts were normalized to usable DNA, which was estimated by amplifying housekeeping genes. Richness was estimated with the preseqR package, extrapolating to 400,000 templates for PBMC samples and 120,000 templates for tissue samples. Clonality was calculated as one minus Pielou's evenness. Differential abundance testing on productive amino-acid clonotypes, with a minimum total count of 5 and an alpha of 0.1, was used to identify tissue-enriched TCRs. The Jaccard Index and the Morisita Overlap Index were used to quantify repertoire overlap between compartments. GLIPH clustered TCR beta CDR3s with public tetramer-defined viral CDR3s; viral motifs required at least three viral sequences plus V-gene enrichment. Imported from immuneACCESS, the table was reduced by TCRdb to in-frame sequences with V and J called. These copies leave out some clones; in studies compared against another copy, an unresolved V gene accounts for under half, and the cause of the remainder is not known. D and trimming were read from the DNA, whereas the V and J calls and clone size are those reported in that table. The sample table shows several thousand clones, and 80% to 90% are seen once. The ten largest make up less than 35% of the sample.

At diagnosis, peripheral blood, uninvolved tumor-adjacent lung and tumor were collected and stored as a combination of fresh-frozen and FFPE material. For TCR repertoire profiling, blood samples were analyzed as peripheral blood mononuclear cells. About this clone: Its recognized antigen is unknown. No much larger clonotype is one base removed from it; base qualities were not supplied. This CDR3 is also generated by other DNA sequences in the sample.

The V and J ends are trimmed by 4 bases and 10 bases, leaving 8 bases between them. From the cysteine through the phenylalanine, the CDR3 covers 11 amino acids. Just CDR3 DNA is preserved here, 33 bases in frame from base 1. CDR1 and CDR2, per the germline V gene (reference sequence), are WNHNN and SYGVQD. The source is a male donor at least 60 years old with stage III lung adenocarcinoma. The sequences come from peripheral blood, collected before any cancer treatment. Recombination connected TRBV10-1 to TRBJ2-1; TRBD2 could be the D gene, as 5 bases match. The nucleotide sequence is TGCGCCAGCAGTGGTGGCGGGGAGCAGTTCTTC. It specifies CASSGGGEQFF.